The entry that follows covers one TCR beta chain sequence. Its specificity is unknown. The TRB libraries of cDNA were built by UMI-labeled 5' RACE. TCRdb re-called the 5' RACE reads, yielding one record per CDR3 amino acid sequence without DNA. In total, the table holds tens of thousands of distinct CDR3 sequences. This sample stems from a study of CXCR3-negative and CXCR3-positive naive CD8 T cells. Regarding the study as a whole: TRBV-TRBJ usage matched between naive CXCR3-negative and CXCR3-positive cells but not between memory cells. In both naive subsets diversity was comparably high, whereas memory CD8+ cells showed much lower diversity.

Germline V gene data show CDR1 as LNHDA and CDR2 as SQIVND (reference sequence). The CDR3 extends over 15 amino acids. This sequence was found in a human donor in good health. Some clones in this sample may be carry-over from other donors' samples. V is TRBV19 and J is TRBJ1-1; checking the TCRdb D call of TRBD1 is not possible without DNA. Sequencing was performed on memory CD8+ T cells from blood. CDR3 in amino acids: CASSSGTGTFTEAFF.